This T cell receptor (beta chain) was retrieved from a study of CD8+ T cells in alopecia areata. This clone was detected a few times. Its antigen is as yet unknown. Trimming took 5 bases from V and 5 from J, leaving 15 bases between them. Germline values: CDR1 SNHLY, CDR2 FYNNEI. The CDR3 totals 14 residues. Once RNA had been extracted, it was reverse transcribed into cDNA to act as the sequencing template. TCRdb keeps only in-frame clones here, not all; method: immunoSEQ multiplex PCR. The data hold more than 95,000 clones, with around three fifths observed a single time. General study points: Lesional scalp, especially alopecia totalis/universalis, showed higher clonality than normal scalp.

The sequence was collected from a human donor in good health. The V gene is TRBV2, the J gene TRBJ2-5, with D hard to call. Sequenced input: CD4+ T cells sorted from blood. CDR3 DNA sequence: TGTGCCAGCAGTAGCAATCTAGGCGCGGAGACCCAGTACTTC. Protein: CASSSNLGAETQYF.